This entry lists 10 T cell receptor beta chains sequenced from one sample in a study of T-cell reconstitution after alpha-beta-depleted transplantation in children. TCRbeta library preparation incorporated unique molecular identifiers. A single record per CDR3 protein comes from TCRdb applying MiXCR to the PCR reads. Found here are 500,000 or so distinct CDR3 sequences, about 33% of them singletons; the top ten hold less than 2.5%. The sample was PBMCs from the stem cell graft donor, taken from the stem cell graft. The source of these receptors is a human donor who donated a stem cell graft to a child with aplastic anemia.

The V call is TRBV14, the J call TRBJ2-3; 11 bases are shared with TRBD2. Germline V gene sequence: CDR1 SGHDN, CDR2 FVKESK. This CDR3 is built from 17 residues. With V trimmed by 0 bases and J by 6 bases, 8 bases remained unmatched. Here the CDR3 DNA reads TGTGCCAGCAGCCAAGATTCTACTAGCGGGGGTGCCGATACGCAGTATTTT. Encoded protein: CASSQDSTSGGADTQYF.

This chain joins TRBV2 and TRBJ1-4; no clear D. The CDR3 length is 13 residues. V lost 1 base to trimming and J lost 8 bases, with 8 bases between them. Germline V lookup: CDR1 SNHLY, CDR2 FYNNEI. The CDR3 sequence: CASSEEVGEKLFF. As DNA, the CDR3 is TGTGCCAGCAGTGAAGAAGTTGGAGAAAAACTGTTTTTT.

This sequence joins TRBV12-3 or TRBV12-4 and TRBJ1-1, with D possibly TRBD1 on 6 matching bases. This CDR3 has 14 residues. The ends were cut back, 3 bases at V and 6 bases at J, with 14 bases in the middle. The CDR3 loop reads CASSLGGSGAEAFF. In DNA, the CDR3 is TGTGCCAGCAGTTTGGGGGGCTCGGGCGCTGAAGCTTTCTTT.

This chain links TRBV6-1 with TRBJ2-6, with D possibly being TRBD2 (5 bases). Germline V lookup: CDR1 MNHNS, CDR2 SASEGT. V gave up 5 bases and J gave up 0 bases, with 17 bases separating them. This CDR3 comprises 18 residues. The CDR3 nucleotides read TGTGCCAGCAGTCCTAAGGCTGCCCGGGGCTCTGGGGCCAACGTCCTGACTTTC. This encodes CASSPKAARGSGANVLTF.

This chain joins TRBV29-1 and TRBJ2-7; tentatively, D is TRBD1 (6 bases). This CDR3 has 16 amino acids. Looked up from germline, CDR1 is SQVTM and CDR2 is ANQGSEA. Trimming took off 4 bases at V and 6 bases at J, with 25 bases between the two ends. The CDR3 sequence: CSVALNGGAIDREQYF. The DNA for the CDR3 is TGCAGCGTTGCACTAAATGGGGGCGCGATCGATCGCGAGCAGTACTTC.

Only a few counts were recorded for this clonotype. The chain couples TRBV12-3 or TRBV12-4 to TRBJ2-7; the D is unclear. Deletions cut 3 bases from V and 3 bases from J, with 9 bases between. This CDR3 spans 13 amino acids. CDR3 sequence (DNA): TGTGCCAGCAGTTTGGGCAGCTACTACGAGCAGTACTTC. As protein: CASSLGSYYEQYF.

The CDR3 reads CATSGQITGELFF. DNA for the CDR3: TGTGCCACCTCGGGACAGATCACCGGGGAGCTGTTTTTT. V usage is TRBV6-1 and J usage is TRBJ2-2; 7 bases map to TRBD1. With V trimmed by 10 bases and J by 4 bases, 6 bases remained unmatched. In germline, CDR1 is MNHNS, CDR2 SASEGT. CDR3 length equals 13 residues.

The chain uses TRBV24-1 and TRBJ2-1; D is unresolved. This CDR3 contains 15 residues. Germline V lookup: CDR1 KGHDR, CDR2 SFDVKD. Trimming left V 0 bases short and J 8 bases short, with 13 bases between. The CDR3 DNA sequence: TGTGCCACCAGTGATTTGGCGCCCACGACGGATGAGCAGTTCTTC. Translating it yields CATSDLAPTTDEQFF.

The chain combines TRBV10-3 with TRBJ2-5; weak D call: TRBD1 (6 bases). The CDR3 has 13 amino acids. The germline V gene encodes CDR1 ENHRY and CDR2 SYGVKD. V was cut by 4 bases and J by 2 bases, with 8 bases left in between. CDR3 protein: CAISVDSQETQYF. CDR3 coding DNA: TGTGCCATCAGTGTGGACAGTCAAGAGACCCAGTACTTC.

The chain is built from TRBV6-2 or TRBV6-3 and TRBJ1-5; D is possibly TRBD1 (5 bases). Germline-derived CDR1 and CDR2 are MNHEY and SVGEGT. The CDR3 is made up of 14 amino acids. V was pared by 1 base and J by 11 bases, with 15 bases between. The CDR3 bases are TGTGCCAGCAGTTACTTCGGCCCCTTGGGGGCCCAGCATTTT. It specifies CASSYFGPLGAQHF.